The 15 T cell receptor beta chains below all came from one sample that was sequenced in a study of T cells after yellow fever vaccination. A single record per CDR3 protein comes from TCRdb applying MiXCR to the 5' RACE reads. The data show some 300,000 distinct CDR3 sequences, 8.7% seen once. The specimen comprised CD4+ T cells sorted from PBMCs, sampled 5 days after the yellow fever booster vaccination. The receptors originated from a man between 18 and 35 years old who received the YFV17D yellow fever vaccine.

This clonotype was found a few times. The chain links TRBV6-5 to TRBJ2-1, with 8 nucleotides matching TRBD1. Germline CDR1 is MNHEY and CDR2 is SVGAGI. CDR3 length equals 15 residues. The junction had 6 bases not matched to a gene; V was cut back by 4 bases and J by 4 bases. The CDR3 nucleotides are TGTGCCAGCAGTTTATGGGACAGGCCATACAATGAGCAGTTCTTC. Translating gives CASSLWDRPYNEQFF.

The chain carries TRBV7-3 and TRBJ2-1, with D perhaps TRBD2 (5 bases). Germline CDR1 SGHTA, CDR2 FQGTGA. The CDR3 runs 15 residues. The V gene lost 2 bases and the J gene lost 8 bases, with 16 bases spanning the gap. The CDR3 sequence: CASSLYGIEGYEQFF. The CDR3, as DNA: TGTGCCAGCAGCTTATACGGGATAGAAGGATATGAGCAGTTCTTC.

This clonotype was observed a handful of times. The chain couples TRBV5-1 to TRBJ2-7; 10 bases match TRBD1. CDR3 length equals 15 residues. Unmatched junction bases numbered 11, after V lost 4 bases and J lost 7 bases. Germline-derived CDR1 and CDR2 are SGHRS and YFSETQ. DNA for the CDR3: TGCGCCAGCAGCGGAGAGACAGGGGGCTTAGGAGAGCAGTACTTC. Encoded protein: CASSGETGGLGEQYF.

This clonotype showed up just a few times. This chain links TRBV9 with TRBJ1-2; D gene ambiguous. V was clipped by 3 bases and J by 3 bases, with 12 bases between them. Looked up from germline, CDR1 is SGDLS and CDR2 is YYNGEE. The CDR3 covers 14 residues. CDR3 nucleotides: TGTGCCAGCAGCGCCCAGCCCGGGGACTATGGCTACACCTTC. Amino acid sequence: CASSAQPGDYGYTF.

The V and J genes are TRBV19 and TRBJ1-5; D unclear. This CDR3 contains 14 residues. The V end lost 5 bases, the J end lost 0 bases, and 8 bases lay between the germline ends. Germline V CDR1 and CDR2: LNHDA, SQIVND (reference sequence). The chain's CDR3 is CASSWTVSNQPQHF. DNA of the CDR3: TGTGCCAGTAGTTGGACGGTTAGCAATCAGCCCCAGCATTTT.

Here the CDR3 DNA reads TGTGCCAGTAACTCCCACAGAATGAACACCGGGGAGCTGTTTTTT. Amino acid sequence: CASNSHRMNTGELFF. The chain joins TRBV19 to TRBJ2-2; D not resolved. Germline V CDR1 and CDR2: LNHDA, SQIVND (reference sequence). The CDR3 has 15 amino acids. The V end lost 7 bases, the J end lost 1 base, and 13 bases lay between the germline ends.

This clonotype was detected ten times or more. The rearrangement uses TRBV2 and TRBJ2-5; D uncertain. The germline V and J ends were trimmed by 3 bases and 4 bases, with 9 bases remaining between them. This CDR3 comprises 13 residues. Germline V CDR1 and CDR2: SNHLY, FYNNEI. CDR3 DNA sequence: TGTGCCAGCAGTGATGTAGGCCGAGAGACCCAGTACTTC. Protein: CASSDVGRETQYF.

The rearrangement links TRBV28 to TRBJ1-1; 11 bases are a match to TRBD1. This CDR3 is 15 amino acids long. V lost 5 bases to trimming and J lost 3 bases; unmatched junction nucleotides: 5. Germline values: CDR1 MDHEN, CDR2 SYDVKM. CDR3 sequence (DNA): TGTGCCAGCAGTCAACCGGGACAGGGGGACACTGAAGCTTTCTTT. This translates into CASSQPGQGDTEAFF.

There are a few counts of this clonotype. The V gene is TRBV7-2, the J gene TRBJ2-2; 9 nucleotides match TRBD1. Germline V gene data show CDR1 as SGHTA and CDR2 as FQGNSA. This CDR3 comprises 17 residues. V trimming: 0 bases; J trimming: 5 bases; junction bases outside the gene matches: 7. The CDR3 sequence is CASSLAFGTGYTGELFF. For the CDR3, the DNA is TGTGCCAGCAGCTTAGCGTTTGGGACAGGGTATACCGGGGAGCTGTTTTTT. The full variable domain, completed using reference TRBV7-2 and TRBJ2-2, is GAGVSQSPSNKVTEKGKDVELRCDPISGHTALYWYRQSLGQGLEFLIYFQGNSAPDKSGLPSDRFSAERTGGSVSTLTIQRTQQEDSAVYLCASSLAFGTGYTGELFFGEGSRLTVL.

The table lists this clonotype with many counts. The chain uses TRBV6-1 and TRBJ1-1; D possibly corresponds to TRBD1 (5 bases). The germline V gene encodes CDR1 MNHNS and CDR2 SASEGT. This CDR3 contains 11 residues. The V and J ends lost 8 bases and 3 bases respectively, with 7 bases between them. The CDR3 here is CASVGDTEAFF. The CDR3 region has the DNA TGTGCCAGCGTGGGGGACACTGAAGCTTTCTTT.

This clonotype was picked up many times. This chain uses TRBV5-1 with TRBJ1-1; possibly TRBD1 for D (5 bases). The CDR3 is made up of 14 amino acids. The germline gives CDR1 SGHRS, CDR2 YFSETQ. V dropped 4 bases and J dropped 3 bases, with 13 bases sitting between them. The CDR3 nucleotides read TGCGCCAGCAGCCGCGTAGGGGAGCACACTGAAGCTTTCTTT. It codes for CASSRVGEHTEAFF. Full variable domain (outside the CDR3, taken from reference TRBV5-1 and TRBJ1-1): KAGVTQTPRYLIKTRGQQVTLSCSPISGHRSVSWYQQTPGQGLQFLFEYFSETQRNKGNFPGRFSGRQFSNSRSEMNVSTLELGDSALYLCASSRVGEHTEAFFGQGTRLTVV.

This clonotype turned up a few times. J is TRBJ1-5 and V is TRBV7-8; D is perhaps TRBD1 (5 bases). CDR1 SGHVS and CDR2 FQNEAQ come from the germline V gene. The V end was cut by 5 bases, the J end by 3 bases, with 14 bases between. The CDR3 totals 15 residues. This CDR3 reads CASSPQGGINQPQHF. The CDR3 nucleotides are TGTGCCAGCAGCCCTCAGGGCGGGATCAATCAGCCCCAGCATTTT.

Ten or more counts support this clonotype. The chain uses TRBV28 and TRBJ2-7; possibly TRBD1 for D (5 bases). The V end was cut by 10 bases, the J end by 4 bases, with 11 bases between. CDR3 length: 11 residues. Germline CDR1 is MDHEN and CDR2 is SYDVKM. The CDR3 loop reads CATSTVYEQYV. CDR3 coding DNA: TGTGCCACCTCGACAGTTTACGAGCAGTACGTC.

The rearrangement links TRBV7-2 to TRBJ2-7, with TRBD1 as a possible D gene (5 bases). V was shortened by 5 bases and J by 6 bases, with 8 bases between the two germline ends. CDR1 and CDR2 from the germline V gene are SGHTA and FQGNSA. This CDR3 is built from 11 residues. The CDR3 loop reads CASSPRVEQYF. CDR3 bases: TGTGCCAGCAGCCCCAGGGTCGAGCAGTACTTC.

The chain couples TRBV28 to TRBJ2-1; 8 nucleotides match TRBD2. V was pared by 2 bases and J by 5 bases, with 5 bases of the junction left unmatched. Germline V lookup: CDR1 MDHEN, CDR2 SYDVKM. CDR3 size: 15 residues. CDR3: CASSLAGGPNNEQFF. The CDR3 DNA is TGTGCCAGCAGTTTAGCGGGGGGACCCAACAATGAGCAGTTCTTC.